This TCR beta chain was obtained from a study of identical twins. The CDR3 is 15 residues long, counting both termini. The germline CDR1 and CDR2 sequences are SEHNR and FQNEAQ (reference sequence). cDNA carried unique molecular identifiers, and a universal primer site was added by template switching. In TCRdb, the 5' RACE reads were re-called with MiXCR into one record per CDR3 protein. Among 600,000 to 850,000 distinct CDR3 sequences listed, roughly 20% were seen once. This clonotype was recorded a few times. The DNA is omitted, as the CDR3 cannot be located on it reliably, and the CDR3 follows TCRdb's listing. This sample was also put to use in a study of T cells expressing NK-cell markers.

The chain has TRBV7-9 and TRBJ2-2; the table assigns TRBD2, which was not confirmed against the DNA. This TCR was recovered from a woman under 30 in good health. Sequencing was performed on PBMCs. The CDR3: CASSLPGLRAGELFF.